Presented here are 12 T cell receptor beta chains from one specimen sequenced in a study of tumor and adjacent non-tumor tissue in lung cancer (dated by TCRdb to between 2017 and 2018). The library was prepared using multiplex PCR. Instrument used: Illumina HiSeq 2500. Following protocols modified from ARM-PCR, the researchers constructed TCRbeta libraries through three rounds of nested PCR with primers (Table S4). TCRdb passed the public sequencing reads through fastp at Q25 and MiXCR, retaining productive beta sequences. Every CDR3 protein is listed once, alongside the most common genes and DNA of its rows. The sample has 70,000 to 80,000 distinct CDR3 sequences on record, over 60% of them singletons. The leading ten clones occupy around 9.5% of the sample. RNA was extracted from bulk unsorted tissue and checked for quality with a NanoDrop ND-1000 and an Agilent 2100. Specimen: lung tumor tissue. These receptors all come from a woman in her forties with non-small cell lung cancer.

A remark on this clonotype: Given the absence of the conserved phenylalanine or tryptophan at the CDR3 end, a read error is likely. The rearrangement links TRBV11-2 to TRBJ1-6, with D maybe TRBD1 (5 bases). V lost 5 bases and J lost 9, with 17 bases in between. CDR1 is SGHAT and CDR2 is FQNNGV in the germline V gene. The CDR3 runs to 15 residues. The CDR3 region has the DNA TGTGCCAGCAGCCCAAATGACATGGGGACTTCACCCCTCCACTAT. Amino acid sequence: CASSPNDMGTSPLHY.

Turning to this clonotype: A junction end diverges from the germline sequence, so it may reflect a read error. The chain has TRBV6-5 and TRBJ1-1; maybe TRBD1 (5 bases). The CDR3 loop spans 14 amino acids. Germline V lookup: CDR1 MNHEY, CDR2 SVGAGI. In DNA, the CDR3 is TGTGACAGCAGCAGCCTGGGACGGTACATTGAAGCTTTCTTT. Amino acids: CDSSSLGRYIEAFF.

This clonotype occurred a few times. The gene calls are TRBV6-5 and TRBJ1-1; TRBD1 might be the D (5 bases). Trimming removed 9 bases at V and 2 bases at J, with 22 bases between. Germline V gives CDR1 MNHEY, CDR2 SVGAGI. CDR3 size: 16 residues. CDR3 residues: CASSHPTRGLNTEAFF. Written as DNA, the CDR3 is TGTGCCAGTAGTCATCCCACTAGGGGCCTAAACACTGAAGCTTTCTTT.

Of note for this clonotype: This may stem from a read error, because a much larger clone lies one nucleotide away. DNA of the CDR3: TGTGCCAGCGCAGACTCTCTAGCCAAAAACATTCAGTGCTTC. It encodes CASADSLAKNIQCF. The chain has TRBV14 and TRBJ2-4; D might be TRBD2 (5 bases). Germline V gene lookup returns CDR1 SGHDN and CDR2 FVKESK. The CDR3 covers 14 residues. Variable domain in full (rest from reference TRBV14 and TRBJ2-4): EAGVTQFPSHSVIEKGQTVTLRCDPISGHDNLYWYRRVMGKEIKFLLHFVKESKQDESGMPNNRFLAERTGGTYSTLKVQPAELEDSGVYFCASADSLAKNIQCFGAGTRLSVL.

Concerning this clonotype: This is likely a read error, given that the CDR3 carries no conserved phenylalanine or tryptophan at its end. J is TRBJ1-2 and V is TRBV11-2; a possible D gene is TRBD1 (5 bases). Trimming took off 5 bases at V and 10 bases at J, with 17 bases between the two ends. Germline V CDR1 and CDR2: SGHAT, FQNNGV. The length of the CDR3 is 13 residues. CDR3 sequence reads: CASSQTGVNDYTL. In DNA form, the CDR3 reads TGTGCCAGCAGCCAGACGGGGGTTAATGACTACACCTTA.

Details on this clonotype: Since a much larger clone is just one base distant, this may be a read error. V and J are TRBV20-1 and TRBJ2-7; 9 bases fit TRBD2. The CDR3 consists of 15 residues. Germline V gene lookup returns CDR1 DFQATT and CDR2 SNEGSKA (reference sequence). In DNA form, the CDR3 reads TGCAGTGCTGGAGACCCTAGCGGGAAAACCTACGAGCAGTACTTC. It translates to CSAGDPSGKTYEQYF.

To note about this clonotype: A read error may be the cause here, since a much bigger clone is one base away. The rearrangement links TRBV5-1 to TRBJ1-1, with D possibly matching TRBD1 (5 bases). The CDR3 contains 14 residues. V was clipped by 6 bases and J by 3 bases, with 15 bases between them. CDR1 is SGHRS, CDR2 YFSETQ, per germline. DNA of the CDR3: TGCGCCAGCAACAGCGGGGCGTGGGACACTGAAGCTTTCTTT. It yields the protein CASNSGAWDTEAFF.

This clonotype has only a few counts. The junction and the germline gene differ at one end; a read error may be behind it. The chain uses TRBV6-5 and TRBJ2-5; 7 bases fit TRBD1. The CDR3 length is 16 residues. Germline CDR1 reads MNHEY; CDR2 reads SVGAGI. In DNA form, the CDR3 reads TGTGCCAGCAGTAGGACAGGTGTAGAGAGGCGAGAGATCCAGTACTTC. Translating gives CASSRTGVERREIQYF.

This chain connects TRBV6-1 to TRBJ1-5; no reliable D call. From germline, CDR1 is MNHNS and CDR2 SASEGT. The CDR3 length is 15 residues. The germline V and J ends were trimmed by 6 bases and 3 bases, with 15 bases remaining between them. The CDR3 region is CASSESPGDNQPQHF. CDR3 DNA sequence: TGTGCCAGCAGCGAATCACCTGGTGACAATCAGCCCCAGCATTTT.

J is TRBJ2-3 and V is TRBV10-3, with 10 bases that match TRBD1. J lost 5 bases, V lost 3 bases, and 5 bases had no gene match. Per germline, CDR1 ENHRY and CDR2 SYGVKD. The CDR3 runs to 15 residues. The CDR3 sequence: CAISEGQGVGDTQYF. CDR3 coding DNA: TGTGCCATCAGTGAAGGACAGGGGGTAGGAGATACGCAGTATTTT.

V usage is TRBV6-5 and J usage is TRBJ1-5; unclear D gene. Germline V gives CDR1 MNHEY, CDR2 SVGAGI. The CDR3 extends over 12 amino acids. For the CDR3, the DNA is TGTGTCAGTAGTTATCCGGGACAGCCCCAGCATTTT. Translation: CVSSYPGQPQHF.

On this clonotype: The conserved final phenylalanine or tryptophan is absent from the CDR3, which likely points to a read error. It is unclear where the CDR3 begins or ends on the DNA, so no DNA is shown, and the CDR3 is as TCRdb lists it. The CDR3 sequence is CASSSFAGIQETHYI. V gene TRBV11-2 combines with J gene TRBJ2-5; the table's TRBD1 call for D was not verified on the DNA. The CDR3 comprises 15 residues, both ends counted. Germline lookup yields CDR1 SGHAT and CDR2 FQNNGV.